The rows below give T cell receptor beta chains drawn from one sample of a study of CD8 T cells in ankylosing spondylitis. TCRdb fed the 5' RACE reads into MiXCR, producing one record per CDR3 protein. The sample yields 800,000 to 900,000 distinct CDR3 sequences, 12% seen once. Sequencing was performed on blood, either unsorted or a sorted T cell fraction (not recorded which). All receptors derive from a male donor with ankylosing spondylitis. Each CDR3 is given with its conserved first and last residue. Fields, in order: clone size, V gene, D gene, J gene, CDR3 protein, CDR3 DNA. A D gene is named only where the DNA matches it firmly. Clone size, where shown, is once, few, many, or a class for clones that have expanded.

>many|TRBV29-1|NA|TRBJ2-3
CSVLRGGRTDTQYF
TGCAGCGTTCTGAGGGGCGGTCGCACAGATACGCAGTATTTT
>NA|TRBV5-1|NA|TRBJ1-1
CASSLAHNQGNTEAFF
TGCGCCAGCAGCTTGGCACATAACCAGGGTAACACTGAAGCTTTCTTT
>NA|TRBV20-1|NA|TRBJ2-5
CSARDRQSQETQYF
TGCAGTGCTAGAGATCGGCAGTCCCAAGAGACCCAGTACTTC
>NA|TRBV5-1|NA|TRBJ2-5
CASRDGGMETQYF
TGCGCCAGCAGAGACGGGGGCATGGAGACCCAGTACTTC
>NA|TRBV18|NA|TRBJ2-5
CASSPQQGPLETQYF
TGTGCCAGCTCACCACAGCAGGGCCCCCTGGAGACCCAGTACTTC
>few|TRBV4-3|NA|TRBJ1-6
CASSPFPAGVGISPLHF
TGCGCCAGCAGCCCCTTCCCGGCTGGGGTCGGAATTTCACCCCTCCACTTT
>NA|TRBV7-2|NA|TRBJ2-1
CASSLGTMGNEQFF
TGTGCCAGCAGCTTAGGGACAATGGGCAATGAGCAGTTCTTC
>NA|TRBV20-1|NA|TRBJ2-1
CSPLWGAGEQFF
TGCAGCCCCCTGTGGGGGGCTGGTGAGCAGTTCTTC
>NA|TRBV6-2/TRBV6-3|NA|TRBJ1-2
CASSDRSRGLYGYTF
TGTGCCAGCAGCGATCGGAGCAGGGGCCTCTATGGCTACACCTTC
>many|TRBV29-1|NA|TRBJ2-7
CSVLTATFSYEQYF
TGCAGCGTTCTGACAGCCACCTTTTCCTACGAGCAGTACTTC
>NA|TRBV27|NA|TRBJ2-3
CASSLRGTDVLLRDTQYF
TGTGCCAGCAGTTTACGTGGAACTGATGTTCTTTTGAGAGATACGCAGTATTTT
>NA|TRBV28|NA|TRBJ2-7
CASSLRLHEQYF
TGTGCCAGCAGTTTAAGGCTCCACGAGCAGTACTTC
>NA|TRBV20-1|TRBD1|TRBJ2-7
CSARGQGQWGYEQYF
TGCAGTGCTAGGGGACAGGGGCAATGGGGTTACGAGCAGTACTTC
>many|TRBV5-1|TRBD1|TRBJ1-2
CASSMGQGYYGYTF
TGCGCCAGCAGCATGGGACAGGGATACTATGGCTACACCTTC
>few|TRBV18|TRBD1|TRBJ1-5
CASTQGINQPQHF
TGTGCCAGTACACAGGGGATCAATCAGCCCCAGCATTTT
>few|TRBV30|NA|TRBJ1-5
CAWSKTDFSNQPQHF
TGTGCCTGGAGCAAGACAGATTTTAGCAATCAGCCCCAGCATTTT
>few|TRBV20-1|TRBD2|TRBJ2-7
CSARDRAGGYYEQYF
TGCAGTGCTAGAGATAGGGCGGGAGGGTACTACGAGCAGTACTTC
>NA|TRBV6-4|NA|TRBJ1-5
CASSPSRGQPDQPQHF
TGTGCCAGCAGTCCTTCCAGGGGACAACCCGATCAGCCCCAGCATTTT
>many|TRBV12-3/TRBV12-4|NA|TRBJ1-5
CASTLGWLEPQHF
TGTGCCAGCACTTTGGGCTGGTTGGAGCCCCAGCATTTT
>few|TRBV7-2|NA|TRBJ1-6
CASSLGVSPLHF
TGTGCCAGCAGCTTAGGAGTTTCACCCCTCCACTTT
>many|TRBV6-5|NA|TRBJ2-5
CASSYLQETQYF
TGTGCCAGCAGCTACCTCCAAGAGACCCAGTACTTC
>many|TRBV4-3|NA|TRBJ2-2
CASSQAASITGELFF
TGCGCCAGCAGCCAAGCCGCGTCCATCACCGGGGAGCTGTTTTTT
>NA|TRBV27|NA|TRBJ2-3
CASSLPPGASTDTQYF
TGTGCCAGCAGTTTGCCTCCAGGGGCCAGCACAGATACGCAGTATTTT
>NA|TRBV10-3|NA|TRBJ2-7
CAISGRDRTYEQYF
TGTGCCATCAGTGGGCGAGACAGAACCTACGAGCAGTACTTC
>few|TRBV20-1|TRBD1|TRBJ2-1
CSASLDRGQFF
TGCAGTGCTAGTTTGGACAGGGGCCAGTTCTTC
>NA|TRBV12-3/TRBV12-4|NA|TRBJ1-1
CASSVRTLNTEAFF
TGTGCCAGCAGTGTCAGGACATTGAACACTGAAGCTTTCTTT